Shown below are 12 T cell receptor beta chains from a single sample sequenced in a study of T-cell reconstitution after alpha-beta-depleted transplantation in children. Preparation of the TCRbeta library involved a method that used unique molecular identifiers. TCRdb recomputed calls from the PCR reads with MiXCR, one row per CDR3 protein. The sample shows about 600,000 distinct CDR3 sequences, about 11% of them seen only once. The source was PBMCs from the stem cell graft donor, collected from the stem cell graft. These receptors were taken from a human donor who donated a stem cell graft to a child with acute myeloid leukemia.

In this sample, this clonotype turned up many times. This chain links TRBV11-2 with TRBJ2-1; 9 positions agree with TRBD2. J lost 10 bases, V lost 0 bases, and 13 bases had no gene match. Germline CDR1 SGHAT, CDR2 FQNNGV. This CDR3 has 17 residues. CDR3 loop: CASSLDLAGGPFLEQFF. The CDR3 coding sequence is TGTGCCAGCAGCTTAGATCTTGCGGGAGGGCCTTTCTTAGAGCAGTTCTTC.

A remark on this clonotype: A much larger clone is a single base away; this may be a read error. The V call is TRBV29-1, the J call TRBJ2-5, with a possible D match to TRBD2 (6 bases). The CDR3 totals 13 residues. The germline V gene has CDR1 SQVTM and CDR2 ANQGSEA. Trimming took 6 bases from V and 5 from J, leaving 16 bases between them. CDR3 amino acids: CSVGGEVRETQYF. The CDR3 DNA is TGCAGCGTGGGGGGAGAGGTCAGGGAGACCCAGTACTTC.

There are a few counts of this clonotype. The J gene is TRBJ2-2, the V gene TRBV20-1; D not certain. Germline V gene lookup returns CDR1 DFQATT and CDR2 SNEGSKA (reference sequence). Between the trimmed V and J ends, which lost 2 bases and 0 bases, there was a span of 13 bases. The CDR3 totals 16 residues. This chain's CDR3 is CSARPDGYSNTGELFF. The CDR3 DNA reads as TGCAGTGCTAGACCGGACGGTTACTCGAACACCGGGGAGCTGTTTTTT.

CDR3 DNA: TGTCTTGGGGGAATCGACAATGAGCAGTTCTTC. This gives the protein CLGGIDNEQFF. This chain connects TRBV30 to TRBJ2-1; D is perhaps TRBD1 or TRBD2 (5 bases each). This CDR3 is 11 amino acids long. Germline V CDR1 and CDR2: GTSNPN, SVGIG (reference sequence).

The J gene is TRBJ2-5, the V gene TRBV20-1; D unclear. The V and J ends lost 3 bases and 7 bases respectively, with 9 bases between them. The CDR3 has 11 residues. The germline CDR1 and CDR2 sequences are DFQATT and SNEGSKA (reference sequence). CDR3 protein: CSASSPGTQYF. CDR3 nucleotide sequence: TGCAGTGCTAGCTCCCCGGGGACCCAGTACTTC.

This clonotype has only a few counts. The chain employs TRBV29-1 and TRBJ2-3; 8 bases map to TRBD2. Germline V gene sequence: CDR1 SQVTM, CDR2 ANQGSEA. The V and J ends lost 7 bases and 6 bases, in that order; junction bases with no gene match: 9. This CDR3 region has 13 residues. CDR3 amino acids: CSAGLASGDTQYF. In DNA, the CDR3 is TGCAGCGCCGGACTAGCCTCTGGGGATACGCAGTATTTT.

In DNA, the CDR3 is TGTGCCAGCAGCCCTCGTTTCGGGAGGGACACTGAAGCTTTCTTT. It is translated as CASSPRFGRDTEAFF. The chain is built from TRBV7-9 and TRBJ1-1; D ambiguous. In germline, CDR1 is SEHNR, CDR2 FQNEAQ (reference sequence). V lost 5 bases to trimming and J lost 3 bases, with 16 bases between them. CDR3 length: 15 amino acids.

This clonotype has ten or more counts. J is TRBJ2-2 and V is TRBV12-3 or TRBV12-4; no clear D. V gave up 3 bases and J gave up 7 bases, with 3 bases separating them. The CDR3 loop spans 11 amino acids. In DNA form, the CDR3 reads TGTGCCAGCAGTTTCAACGGGGAGCTGTTTTTT. Translating gives CASSFNGELFF.

This clonotype has ten or more counts. This chain links TRBV12-3 or TRBV12-4 with TRBJ2-3; the D call may be TRBD1 or TRBD2 (5 bases each). V lost 6 bases and J lost 2, with 15 bases in between. This CDR3 comprises 15 residues. The CDR3 reads CASSSYTGTTDTQYF. The CDR3 nucleotides read TGTGCCAGCAGCTCCTATACCGGGACCACAGATACGCAGTATTTT.

The chain combines TRBV14 with TRBJ2-1; TRBD1 aligns across 10 bases. The germline V gene has CDR1 SGHDN and CDR2 FVKESK. CDR3 length: 15 residues. With V trimmed by 2 bases and J by 7 bases, 5 bases remained unmatched. The CDR3 protein is CASSQMGTGVNEQFF. As DNA, the CDR3 is TGTGCCAGCAGCCAAATGGGGACAGGGGTGAATGAGCAGTTCTTC.

CDR3 region: CAWSGGANQGADTQYF. The CDR3, as DNA: TGTGCCTGGAGTGGAGGGGCAAACCAAGGGGCAGATACGCAGTATTTT. The chain has TRBV30 and TRBJ2-3; D might be TRBD1 or TRBD2, each matching 5 bases. V was cut by 1 base and J by 4 bases, with 18 bases left in between. Germline V gives CDR1 GTSNPN, CDR2 SVGIG (reference sequence). The CDR3 is 16 amino acids.

This clonotype showed up just a few times. This may stem from a read error, because a much larger clone lies one nucleotide away. The rearrangement links TRBV20-1 to TRBJ2-7; the match to TRBD2 covers 7 bases. This CDR3 spans 14 amino acids. Germline lookup yields CDR1 DFQATT and CDR2 SNEGSKA (reference sequence). CDR3 DNA sequence: TGCAGTGCTAGAGATTTTGAGCGGGGTCGCGAGCAGTGCTTC. Translation gives CSARDFERGREQCF.